A single sample gave rise to the 2 T cell receptor beta chains below, sequenced in a study of cytomegalovirus exposure and HLA in healthy donors. With 60 Vbeta and 13 Jbeta primers, the PCR was carried out. The table came from immunoSEQ multiplex PCR; TCRdb's copy has only in-frame clones and leaves some out. The specimen's table records roughly 150,000 clones. Sequencing used PBMCs. The receptors come from a woman aged 45-65 years in good health and CMV-seronegative.

This chain joins TRBV4-3 and TRBJ1-3; no clear D gene. Germline V lookup: CDR1 LGHNA, CDR2 YSLEER. The CDR3 runs to 18 residues. Trimming cost V 0 bases and J 0 bases, with 15 bases left between them. CDR3 DNA sequence: TGCGCCAGCAGCCAAGAGGAAAGAGCACAGAGCTCTGGAAACACCATATATTTT. This encodes CASSQEERAQSSGNTIYF.

The rearrangement uses TRBV7-8 and TRBJ2-1; 9 bases align to TRBD2. The CDR3 consists of 20 residues. V shed 1 base, J shed 8 bases, and the junction held 21 bases outside the gene matches. Germline-derived CDR1 and CDR2 are SGHVS and FQNEAQ. The CDR3 spells CASSLVPRAQRGEPRDEQFF. CDR3 nucleotide sequence: TGTGCCAGCAGCTTAGTTCCCCGGGCCCAGCGGGGGGAGCCCAGGGATGAGCAGTTCTTC.